The clone carrying this TCR beta chain was detected only a few times. Its target is not known. The sample comes from a study of vaccination and CD4 T cells after COVID-19. Treatment of the sample: approximately nine-day PBMC culture with coronavirus spike peptide pools or control peptides (ViraFEST assay). In the ViraFEST assay, peptide-pool expansion preceded TCR sequencing of expanded clonotypes. Germline CDR1 SGHTA, CDR2 FQGNSA. The V and J ends lost 2 bases and 2 bases respectively, with 15 bases between them. CDR3 length: 16 amino acids. Scientists ran DNA taken from cultured CD4+ T cells through the Oncomine TCR Beta short-read assay for sequencing. The genomic DNA was obtained from cultured CD4+ T cells by extraction with the QIAamp micro DNA kit. Via MiXCR, TCRdb re-called the PCR reads, giving one row per CDR3 protein. This sample carries 10,000 to 15,000 distinct CDR3 sequences, about 32% of them seen once, and the ten largest clones take more than 30%.

Sequenced material: CD4+ T cells from blood, cultured in vitro, taken before SARS-CoV-2 vaccination. This TCR was sampled from a human donor who received a COVID-19 vaccine. The chain couples TRBV7-2 to TRBJ1-2; possibly TRBD1 for D (5 bases). The CDR3, as DNA: TGTGCCAGCAGCTTACCCTCAGGGTTCCTGAACTATGGCTACACCTTC. Amino acid sequence: CASSLPSGFLNYGYTF.